Listed below are T cell receptor beta chains from one sample, sequenced in a study of T cell repertoires in cytomegalovirus infection. TCRdb re-called the reads with MiXCR, one entry per CDR3 protein. The repertoire holds some 440,000 distinct CDR3 sequences, approximately 31% seen once, with roughly an eighth in the top ten. The specimen was PBMCs. All receptors come from a human donor in good health (CMV status not recorded). Some clones in this sample may be carry-over from other donors' samples. Both conserved end residues are part of each CDR3. A row's size may be missing; if present it is once, few, many or a size class.

v_gene: TRBV6-1; abundance: few; CDR3aa: CASSPEWSSYNSPLHF
v_gene: TRBV7-9; abundance: many; CDR3aa: CASSLDSGTDTQYF
v_gene: TRBV5-1; abundance: NA; CDR3aa: CASGPSAGTGIRFLEAFF
v_gene: TRBV4-2; abundance: NA; CDR3aa: CASSPLGDGDTIYF
v_gene: TRBV4-3; abundance: few; CDR3aa: CASSQAEGAGEAFF
v_gene: TRBV29-1; abundance: few; CDR3aa: CSVGWTQMNTEAFF
v_gene: TRBV12-3/TRBV12-4; abundance: once; CDR3aa: CASSLGDTHYF
v_gene: TRBV29-1; abundance: few; CDR3aa: CSVDGPGPGGQPQHF
v_gene: TRBV12-3/TRBV12-4; abundance: NA; CDR3aa: CASRQDYNSPLHF
v_gene: TRBV10-3; abundance: NA; CDR3aa: CAISRGRGGYQETQYF
v_gene: TRBV5-1; abundance: few; CDR3aa: CASSATAGDQPQHF
v_gene: TRBV20-1; abundance: NA; CDR3aa: CSSADNPNTEAFF
v_gene: TRBV19; abundance: few; CDR3aa: CASKSLRGQETQYF
v_gene: TRBV5-6; abundance: NA; CDR3aa: CASSDGSSGPKNIQYF
v_gene: TRBV6-5; abundance: few; CDR3aa: CASSYSDSVGSPLHF
v_gene: TRBV7-8; abundance: few; CDR3aa: CASSLIPGTVTYNEQFF
v_gene: TRBV7-6; abundance: few; CDR3aa: CASSPTGQYNSPLHF
v_gene: TRBV6-1; abundance: NA; CDR3aa: CASSEPGTLNEQFF
v_gene: TRBV11-2; abundance: NA; CDR3aa: CASSSGVPDTQYF
v_gene: TRBV7-6; abundance: NA; CDR3aa: CASSLLLGLAGGNEQFF